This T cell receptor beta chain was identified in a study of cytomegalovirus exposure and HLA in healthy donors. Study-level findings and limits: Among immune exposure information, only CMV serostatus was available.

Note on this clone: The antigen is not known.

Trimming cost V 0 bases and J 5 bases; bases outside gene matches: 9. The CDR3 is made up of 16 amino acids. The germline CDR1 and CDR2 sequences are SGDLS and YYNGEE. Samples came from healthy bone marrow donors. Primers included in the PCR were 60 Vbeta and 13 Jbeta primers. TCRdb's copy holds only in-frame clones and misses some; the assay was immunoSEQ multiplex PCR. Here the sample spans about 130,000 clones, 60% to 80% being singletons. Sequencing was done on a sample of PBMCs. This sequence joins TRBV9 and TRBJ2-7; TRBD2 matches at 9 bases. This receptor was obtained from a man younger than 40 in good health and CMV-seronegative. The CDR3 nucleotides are TGTGCCAGCAGCGTAGGGTCTAGCGGGATTTTGAACGAGCAGTACTTC. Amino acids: CASSVGSSGILNEQYF.